This T cell receptor (beta chain) derives from a study of Ad26.COV2.S vaccination and SARS-CoV-2 variants. Study in general: Participants got Ad26.COV2.S intramuscularly, once or twice 56 days apart. Study outcomes and limitations: Vaccinees displayed broader spike-specific TCR repertoires than placebo recipients.

Measured with immunoSEQ multiplex PCR; TCRdb has only the in-frame clones, and not every one. The table records a few hundred thousand clones, around nine tenths of them present only once. The treatment was: 15 to 20 received Ad26.COV2.S at low or high dose, single or two shots; roughly five received placebo; per-sample allocation not given. Specimens were obtained on day 63 following the first vaccine or placebo injection. The study used a vaccine consisting of an Ad26 vector that expressed Wuhan-strain SARS-CoV-2 spike. The germline V and J ends were trimmed by 3 bases and 0 bases, with 19 bases remaining between them. Germline assignment: CDR1 SGDLS and CDR2 YYNGEE. The CDR3 extends over 19 amino acids. On this clone itself: Its antigen is currently unknown.

The source of this sequence is a person aged 18-60 years who received the Ad26.COV2.S COVID-19 vaccine or a placebo. The rearrangement joins TRBV9 to TRBJ2-6, with D possibly TRBD1 on 6 matching bases. Sequencing used peripheral blood, obtained in a trial of Ad26.COV2.S vaccine versus placebo. The CDR3 here is CASSESPGQGLSGANVLTF. For the CDR3, the DNA is TGTGCCAGCAGCGAGTCCCCGGGACAAGGACTCTCTGGGGCCAACGTCCTGACTTTC.